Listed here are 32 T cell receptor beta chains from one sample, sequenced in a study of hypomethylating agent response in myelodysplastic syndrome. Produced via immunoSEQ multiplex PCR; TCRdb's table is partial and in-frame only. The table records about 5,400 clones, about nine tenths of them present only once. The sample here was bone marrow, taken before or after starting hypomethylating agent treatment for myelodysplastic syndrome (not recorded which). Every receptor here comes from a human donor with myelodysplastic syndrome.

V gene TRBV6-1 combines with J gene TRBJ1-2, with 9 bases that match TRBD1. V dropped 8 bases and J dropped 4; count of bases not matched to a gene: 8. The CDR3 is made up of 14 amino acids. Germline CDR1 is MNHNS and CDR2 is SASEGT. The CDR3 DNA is TGTGCCAGCCGATCGACAGGGGGGAGCTATGGCTACACCTTC. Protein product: CASRSTGGSYGYTF.

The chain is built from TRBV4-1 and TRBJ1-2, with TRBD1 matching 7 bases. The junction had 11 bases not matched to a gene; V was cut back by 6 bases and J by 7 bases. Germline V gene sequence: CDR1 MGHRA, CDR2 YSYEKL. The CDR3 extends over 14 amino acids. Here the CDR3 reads CASRAQGSPRGYTF. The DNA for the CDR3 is TGCGCCAGCAGGGCACAGGGGTCCCCTCGTGGCTACACCTTC.

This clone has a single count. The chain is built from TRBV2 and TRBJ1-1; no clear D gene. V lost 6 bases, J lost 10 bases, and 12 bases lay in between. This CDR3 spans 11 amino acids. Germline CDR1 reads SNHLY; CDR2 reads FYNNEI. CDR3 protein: CASRAPRRAFF. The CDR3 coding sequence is TGTGCCAGCAGAGCCCCAAGACGAGCTTTCTTT.

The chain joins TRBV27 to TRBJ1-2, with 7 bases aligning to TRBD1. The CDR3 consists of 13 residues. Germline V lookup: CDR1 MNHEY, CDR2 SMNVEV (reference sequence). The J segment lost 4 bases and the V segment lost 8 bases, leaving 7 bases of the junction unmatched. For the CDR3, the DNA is TGTGCCAGCCGACCGGGACAGAGCTATGGCTACACCTTC. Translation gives CASRPGQSYGYTF.

CDR3 DNA sequence: TGTGCCAGCACGGGGGGCTACGAGCAGTACGTC. Translated, it gives CASTGGYEQYV. V usage is TRBV6-1 and J usage is TRBJ2-7, with TRBD2 matching 7 bases. Trimming at V came to 7 bases and at J to 3 bases, leaving 0 bases not matched to a gene. The CDR3 loop spans 11 amino acids. CDR1 is MNHNS, CDR2 SASEGT, per germline.

Written as DNA, the CDR3 is TGTGCCAGCAGTTACTCCGGACAGGTCGGAGAGACCCAGTACTTC. Amino acid sequence: CASSYSGQVGETQYF. The chain is built from TRBV6-6 and TRBJ2-5; 7 bases are a match to TRBD1. Germline loops: CDR1 MNHNY, CDR2 SVGAGI (reference sequence). The CDR3 has 15 residues. V gave up 0 bases and J gave up 4 bases; unmatched junction bases: 5.

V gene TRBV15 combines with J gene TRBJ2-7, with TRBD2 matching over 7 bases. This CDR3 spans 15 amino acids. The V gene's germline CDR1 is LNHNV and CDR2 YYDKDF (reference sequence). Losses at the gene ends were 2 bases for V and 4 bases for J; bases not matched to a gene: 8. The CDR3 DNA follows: TGTGCCACCAGCAGAACAGGACTAGGCGTTTACGAGCAGTACGTC. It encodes CATSRTGLGVYEQYV.

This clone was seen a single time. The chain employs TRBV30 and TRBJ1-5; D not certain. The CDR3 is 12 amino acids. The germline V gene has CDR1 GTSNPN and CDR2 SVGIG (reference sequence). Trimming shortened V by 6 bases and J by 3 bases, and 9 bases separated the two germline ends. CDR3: CACGESNQPQHF. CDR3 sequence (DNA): TGTGCCTGTGGGGAGTCCAATCAGCCCCAGCATTTT.

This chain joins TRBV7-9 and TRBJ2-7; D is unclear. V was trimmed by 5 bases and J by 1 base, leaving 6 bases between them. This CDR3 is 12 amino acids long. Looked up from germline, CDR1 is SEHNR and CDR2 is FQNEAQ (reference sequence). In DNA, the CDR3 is TGTGCCAGCAGCACCCGTTCCTACGAGCAGTACTTC. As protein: CASSTRSYEQYF.

CDR3 nucleotide sequence: TGTGCCAGCGATTTACAGGGGACCCGGGTTAAAACCCAGTACTTC. Amino acid sequence: CASDLQGTRVKTQYF. V is TRBV5-8 and J is TRBJ2-5; 7 positions agree with TRBD1. This CDR3 is 15 amino acids long. V lost 7 bases and J lost 8; bases outside the gene matches: 17. Germline V gene sequence: CDR1 SGHTS, CDR2 YDEGEE.

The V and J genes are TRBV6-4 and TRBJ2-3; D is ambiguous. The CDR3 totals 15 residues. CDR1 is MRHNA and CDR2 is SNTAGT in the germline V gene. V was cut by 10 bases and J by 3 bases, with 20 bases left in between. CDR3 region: CATTRLGSFTDTQYF. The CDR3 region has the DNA TGTGCCACCACACGCCTTGGATCGTTTACAGATACGCAGTATTTT.

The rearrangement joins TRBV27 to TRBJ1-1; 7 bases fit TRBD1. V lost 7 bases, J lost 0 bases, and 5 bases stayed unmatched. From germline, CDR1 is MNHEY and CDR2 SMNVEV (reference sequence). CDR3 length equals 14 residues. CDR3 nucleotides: TGTGCCAGCACCCTGACAGGGATGAACACTGAAGCTTTCTTT. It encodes CASTLTGMNTEAFF.

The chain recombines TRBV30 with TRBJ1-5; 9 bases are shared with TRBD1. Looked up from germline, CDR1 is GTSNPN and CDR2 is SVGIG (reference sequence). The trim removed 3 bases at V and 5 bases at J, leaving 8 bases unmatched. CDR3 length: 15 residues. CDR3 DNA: TGTGCCTGGAGCTCCGGGACAGGGTTCGATCAGCCCCAGCATTTT. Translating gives CAWSSGTGFDQPQHF. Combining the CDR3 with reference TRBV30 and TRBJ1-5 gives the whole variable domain SQTIHQWPATLVQPVGSPLSLECTVEGTSNPNLYWYRQAAGRGLQLLFYSVGIGQISSEVPQNLSASRPQDRQFILSSKKLLLSDSGFYLCAWSSGTGFDQPQHFGDGTRLSIL.

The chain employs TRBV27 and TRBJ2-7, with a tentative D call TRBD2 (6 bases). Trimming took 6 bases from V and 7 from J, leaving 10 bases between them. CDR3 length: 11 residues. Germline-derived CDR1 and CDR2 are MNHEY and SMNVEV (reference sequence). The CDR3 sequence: CASRTGAEQYF. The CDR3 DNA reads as TGTGCCAGCAGGACGGGAGCGGAGCAGTACTTC.

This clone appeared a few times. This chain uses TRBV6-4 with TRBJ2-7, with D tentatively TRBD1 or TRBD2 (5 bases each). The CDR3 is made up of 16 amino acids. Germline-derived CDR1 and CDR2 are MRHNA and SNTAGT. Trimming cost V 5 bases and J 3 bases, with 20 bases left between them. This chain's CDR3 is CASSTPRDPWGYEQYV. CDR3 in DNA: TGTGCCAGCAGTACGCCCCGGGACCCTTGGGGCTACGAGCAGTACGTC.

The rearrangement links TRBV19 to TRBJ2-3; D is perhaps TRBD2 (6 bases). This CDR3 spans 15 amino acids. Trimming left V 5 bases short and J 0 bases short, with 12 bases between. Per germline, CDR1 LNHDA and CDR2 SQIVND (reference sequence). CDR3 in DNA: TGTGCCAGTAGTCCCTACCTAGCGAGCACAGATACGCAGTATTTT. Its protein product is CASSPYLASTDTQYF.

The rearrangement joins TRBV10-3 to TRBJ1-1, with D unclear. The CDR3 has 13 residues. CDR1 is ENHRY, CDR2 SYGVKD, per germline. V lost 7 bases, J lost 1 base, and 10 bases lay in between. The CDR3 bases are TGTGCCATCATCCGGGCCCCGAACACTGAAGCTTTCTTT. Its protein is CAIIRAPNTEAFF.

CDR3 protein: CASSPERDEAFF. Written as DNA, the CDR3 is TGTGCCAGCTCACCAGAGAGGGATGAAGCTTTCTTT. V gene TRBV18 combines with J gene TRBJ1-1, with D unresolved. The CDR3 totals 12 residues. Trimming took 2 bases from V and 7 from J, leaving 8 bases between them. CDR1 and CDR2 from the germline V gene are KGHSH and LQKENI.

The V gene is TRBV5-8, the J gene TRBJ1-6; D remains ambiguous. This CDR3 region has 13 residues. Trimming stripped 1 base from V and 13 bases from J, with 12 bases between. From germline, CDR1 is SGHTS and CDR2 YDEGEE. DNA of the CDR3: TGTGCCAGCAGCTTGCCCGCAGCCCCGCCCCTCCACTTT. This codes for CASSLPAAPPLHF. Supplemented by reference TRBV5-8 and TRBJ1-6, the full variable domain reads EAGVTQSPTHLIKTRGQQATLRCSPISGHTSVYWYQQALGLGLQFLLWYDEGEERNRGNFPPRFSGRQFPNYSSELNVNALELEDSALYLCASSLPAAPPLHFGNGTRLTVT.

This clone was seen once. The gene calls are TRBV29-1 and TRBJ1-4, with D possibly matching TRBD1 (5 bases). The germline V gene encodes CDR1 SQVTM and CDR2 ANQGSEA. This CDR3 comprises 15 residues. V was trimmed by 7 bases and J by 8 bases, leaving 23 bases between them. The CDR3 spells CSASFSLGGKEKLFF. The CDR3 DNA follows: TGCAGCGCCTCCTTCTCCTTGGGGGGTAAGGAAAAACTGTTTTTT.

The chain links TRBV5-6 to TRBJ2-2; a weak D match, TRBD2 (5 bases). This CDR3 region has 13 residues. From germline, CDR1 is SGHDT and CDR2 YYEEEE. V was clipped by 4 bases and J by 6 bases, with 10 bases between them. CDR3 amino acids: CASSRGWPGELFF. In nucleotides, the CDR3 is TGTGCCAGCAGCCGAGGGTGGCCCGGGGAGCTGTTTTTT.

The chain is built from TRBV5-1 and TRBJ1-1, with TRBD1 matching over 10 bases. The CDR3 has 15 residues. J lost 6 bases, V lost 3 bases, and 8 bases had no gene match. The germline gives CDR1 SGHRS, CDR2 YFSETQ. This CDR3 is CASSSRGQGRAEAFF. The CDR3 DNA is TGCGCCAGCAGCTCACGGGGACAGGGGAGGGCTGAAGCTTTCTTT.

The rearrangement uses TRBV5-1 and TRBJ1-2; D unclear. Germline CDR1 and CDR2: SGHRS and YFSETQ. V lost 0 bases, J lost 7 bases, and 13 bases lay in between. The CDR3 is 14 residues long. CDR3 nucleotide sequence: TGCGCCAGCAGCTTGGTAACAGAGAATCTTGGCTACACCTTC. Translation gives CASSLVTENLGYTF.

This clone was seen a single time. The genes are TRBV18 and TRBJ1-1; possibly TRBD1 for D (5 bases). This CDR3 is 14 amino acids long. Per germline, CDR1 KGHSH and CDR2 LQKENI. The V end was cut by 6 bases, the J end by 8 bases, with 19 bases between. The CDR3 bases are TGTGCCAGCTCCCCTAGGCGGGGACTTTTGGAAGCTTTCTTT. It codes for CASSPRRGLLEAFF.

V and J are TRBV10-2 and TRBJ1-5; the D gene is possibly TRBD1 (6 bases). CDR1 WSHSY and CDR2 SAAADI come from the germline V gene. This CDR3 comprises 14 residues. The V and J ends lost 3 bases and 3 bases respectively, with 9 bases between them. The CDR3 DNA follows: TGCGCCAGCAGTGAAGGACAGAACAATCAGCCCCAGCATTTT. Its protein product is CASSEGQNNQPQHF.

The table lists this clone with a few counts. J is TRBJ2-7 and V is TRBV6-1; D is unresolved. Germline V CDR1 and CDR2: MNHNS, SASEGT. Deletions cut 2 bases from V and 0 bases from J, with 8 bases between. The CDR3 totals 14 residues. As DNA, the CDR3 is TGTGCCAGCAGTGAACTGGGGTTCTCCTACGAGCAGTACGTC. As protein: CASSELGFSYEQYV.

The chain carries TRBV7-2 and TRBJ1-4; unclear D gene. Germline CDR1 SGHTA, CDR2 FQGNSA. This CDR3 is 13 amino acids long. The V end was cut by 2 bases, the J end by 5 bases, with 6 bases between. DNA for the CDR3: TGTGCCAGCAGCTTAAGGCAGAATGAAAAACTGTTTTTT. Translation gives CASSLRQNEKLFF.

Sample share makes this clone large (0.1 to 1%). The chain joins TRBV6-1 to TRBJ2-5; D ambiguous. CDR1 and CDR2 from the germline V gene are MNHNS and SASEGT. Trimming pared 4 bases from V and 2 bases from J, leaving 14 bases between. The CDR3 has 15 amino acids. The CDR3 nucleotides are TGTGCCAGCAGTGGTCCGCACCCGAAGCAAGAGACCCAGTACTTC. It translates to CASSGPHPKQETQYF.

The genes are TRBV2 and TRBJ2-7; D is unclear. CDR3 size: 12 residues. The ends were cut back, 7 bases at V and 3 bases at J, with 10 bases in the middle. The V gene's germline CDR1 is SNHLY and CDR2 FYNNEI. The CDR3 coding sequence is TGTGCCAGCACGGAAGTGGGCTACGAGCAGTACTTC. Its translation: CASTEVGYEQYF.

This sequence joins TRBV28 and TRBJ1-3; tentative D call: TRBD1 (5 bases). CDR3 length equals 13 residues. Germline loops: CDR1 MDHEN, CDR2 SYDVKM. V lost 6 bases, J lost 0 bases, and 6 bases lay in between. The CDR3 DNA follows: TGTGCCAGCAGGGGGACCTCTGGAAACACCATATATTTT. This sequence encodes CASRGTSGNTIYF.

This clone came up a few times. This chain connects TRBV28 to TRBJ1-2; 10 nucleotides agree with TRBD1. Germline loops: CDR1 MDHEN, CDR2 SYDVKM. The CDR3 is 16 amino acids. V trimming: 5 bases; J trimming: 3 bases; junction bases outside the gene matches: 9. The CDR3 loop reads CASSVPGQGRDYGYTF. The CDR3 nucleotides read TGTGCCAGCAGTGTCCCGGGACAGGGGAGGGACTATGGCTACACCTTC.

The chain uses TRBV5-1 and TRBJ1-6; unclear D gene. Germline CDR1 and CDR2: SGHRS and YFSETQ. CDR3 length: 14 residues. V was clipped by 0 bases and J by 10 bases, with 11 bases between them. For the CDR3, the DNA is TGCGCCAGCAGCTTGGACGGGCTACGCTCACCCCTCCACTTT. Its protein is CASSLDGLRSPLHF.